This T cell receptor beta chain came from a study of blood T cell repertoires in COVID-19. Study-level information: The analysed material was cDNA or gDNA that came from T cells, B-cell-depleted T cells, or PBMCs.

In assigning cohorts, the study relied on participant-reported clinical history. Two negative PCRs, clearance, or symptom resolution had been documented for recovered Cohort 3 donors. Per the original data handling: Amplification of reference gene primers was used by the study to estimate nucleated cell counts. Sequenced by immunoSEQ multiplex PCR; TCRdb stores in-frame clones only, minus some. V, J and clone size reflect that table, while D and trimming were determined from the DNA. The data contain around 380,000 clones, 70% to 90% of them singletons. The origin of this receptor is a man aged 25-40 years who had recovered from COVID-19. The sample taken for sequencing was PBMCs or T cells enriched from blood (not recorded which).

The CDR3 bases are TGTGCCTGGGACGGATTACGAGGCACTGAAGCTTTCTTT. Its protein is CAWDGLRGTEAFF. V is TRBV30 and J is TRBJ1-1; the D is unclear. Germline V gene lookup returns CDR1 GTSNPN and CDR2 SVGIG (reference sequence). The length of the CDR3 is 13 residues. V lost 5 bases and J lost 4, with 14 bases in between.